The subject of this entry is one T cell receptor (beta chain). Its antigen is unknown. The record has no base qualities; no much larger clone is one base away. The data stem from a study of blood T cell repertoires in COVID-19 (TCRdb year 2020). Study-level background: The collaborator samples originated in the United States, Italy and Spain and spanned the acute and convalescent phases of COVID-19. The prospective study material was composed of cDNA or gDNA derived from T cells, B-cell-depleted T cells, or PBMCs. The dataset comprised deeply sampled blood TCRbeta repertoires from subjects exposed to, actively infected with, or recovered from COVID-19. The repertoires were released in a freely available public database intended as a resource for research on the immune response to SARS-CoV-2. The samples were drawn from two sources: the first 160 participants of the ongoing ImmuneRACE study, and 950 to 1,500 subjects contributed by 6 global collaborators. Sample metadata almost always included a de-identified subject ID, COVID-19 status, age in years and sex. HLA class I and class II types, where available, came from metadata supplied by the sample provider rather than from assay-based typing.

Taken from cysteine to phenylalanine, the CDR3 has 14 residues. Kept here is only the CDR3 DNA, which spans 42 bases and is read in frame from base 1. Via the germline V gene, CDR1 is SGHRS and CDR2 YFSETQ. V drops 1 base and J drops 8 bases, leaving 10 bases in between. Each collaborating institution followed its own protocols to collect whole blood in K2EDTA tubes. For TCRbeta analysis, collaborators shipped samples as frozen whole blood, isolated PBMCs, or DNA extracted from either of those sample types. Paper-wide results and their limitations: Clinical and demographic metadata were provided uncurated, with the amount varying by source and participant.

TCRbeta CDR3 regions were amplified from genomic DNA by means of the immunoSEQ Assay, a bias-controlled multiplex PCR. In the original analysis: The number of nucleated cells in each sample was estimated by amplification of reference gene primers within the assay. Sequence reads were collapsed and filtered to measure the absolute abundance of every unique TCRbeta CDR3 rearrangement. Productive Simpson clonality was computed per sample as the square root of Simpson's diversity index over productive rearrangements. TCRdb stores this immuneACCESS table with in-frame sequences only. Part of the clones is absent; in the studies checked, under half of the shortfall reflects unresolved V genes, and no reason is known for the rest. The DNA gave D and trimming, while V, J and clone size come from that table. The sample has 100,000 to 110,000 clones on record, about 89% of them singletons. The ten largest clones take up 2.1% of the sample.

The rearrangement joined TRBV5-1 to TRBJ1-6; the D gene is unclear. Material: peripheral blood. This clonotype was obtained from a man aged 45-60 years with active COVID-19. The bases read TGCGCCAGCAGCTTGACAGTTTCGGATTCACCCCTCCACTTT. This gives the protein CASSLTVSDSPLHF.